These 16 T cell receptor beta chains originate from one sample sequenced in a study of OX40 agonist ivuxolimab in advanced cancers. Using immunoSEQ multiplex PCR, the repertoire was profiled, and TCRdb retains in-frame clones only, with some absent. This table has 70,000 to 95,000 clones, roughly 86% appearing once. The sequences come from CD4+ or CD8+ T cells sorted from blood, collected in a trial of the OX40 agonist ivuxolimab. The receptors derive from an adult with an advanced solid tumor such as melanoma, head and neck, liver or kidney cancer.

The CDR3 nucleotides are TGTGCCAGCAGGCTAGCGAACCAAGAGACCCAGTACTTC. Its protein is CASRLANQETQYF. The V gene is TRBV7-8, the J gene TRBJ2-5; maybe TRBD2 (6 bases). Trimming took off 6 bases at V and 0 bases at J, with 8 bases between the two ends. The CDR3 covers 13 residues. CDR1 is SGHVS, CDR2 FQNEAQ, per germline. The whole variable domain, filled in from reference TRBV7-8 and TRBJ2-5, reads GAGVSQSPRYKVAKRGQDVALRCDPISGHVSLFWYQQALGQGPEFLTYFQNEAQLDKSGLPSDRFFAERPEGSVSTLKIQRTQQEDSAVYLCASRLANQETQYFGPGTRLLVL.

The rearrangement uses TRBV7-3 and TRBJ1-1; TRBD1 matches 8 bases. Looked up from germline, CDR1 is SGHTA and CDR2 is FQGTGA. The CDR3 covers 14 residues. J gave up 3 bases and V 5 bases, and 5 bases lay outside the gene matches. The CDR3 bases are TGTGCCAGCAGCGCGCAGGGGGCGTACACTGAAGCTTTCTTT. Its protein is CASSAQGAYTEAFF.

This clone was found a few times. This specimen includes other DNA sequences encoding the same CDR3. This chain uses TRBV7-2 with TRBJ1-1, with D possibly being TRBD1 (5 bases). The CDR3 is 14 amino acids. V lost 1 base, J lost 2 bases, and 8 bases lay in between. Germline V lookup: CDR1 SGHTA, CDR2 FQGNSA. The CDR3 sequence is CASSLGQLNTEAFF. CDR3 sequence (DNA): TGTGCCAGCAGCTTAGGACAGCTTAACACTGAAGCTTTCTTT.

V usage is TRBV18 and J usage is TRBJ1-1, with D possibly TRBD1 on 5 matching bases. V was clipped by 2 bases and J by 10 bases, with 23 bases between them. Germline V gives CDR1 KGHSH, CDR2 LQKENI. CDR3 length: 16 residues. The CDR3 sequence: CASSPAPGRLETRAFF. The DNA of the CDR3 is TGTGCCAGCTCACCAGCACCAGGGAGGCTGGAAACCAGAGCTTTCTTT.

The rearrangement joins TRBV6-1 to TRBJ2-7; D tentatively reads TRBD1 or TRBD2 (5 bases each). There are 13 residues in the CDR3. V lost 5 bases to trimming and J lost 6 bases, with 14 bases between them. Germline loops: CDR1 MNHNS, CDR2 SASEGT. CDR3 DNA sequence: TGTGCCAGCAGTCAATATTGGGGGTTCGAGCAGTACTTC. Protein: CASSQYWGFEQYF.

The chain joins TRBV5-1 to TRBJ1-1; unclear D gene. This CDR3 is 14 amino acids long. CDR1 and CDR2 from the germline V gene are SGHRS and YFSETQ. V was cut by 4 bases and J by 0 bases, with 10 bases left in between. The chain's CDR3 is CASSDDIMNTEAFF. As DNA, the CDR3 is TGCGCCAGCAGCGATGACATTATGAACACTGAAGCTTTCTTT. The entire variable domain, with the rest obtained from reference TRBV5-1 and TRBJ1-1, is as follows: KAGVTQTPRYLIKTRGQQVTLSCSPISGHRSVSWYQQTPGQGLQFLFEYFSETQRNKGNFPGRFSGRQFSNSRSEMNVSTLELGDSALYLCASSDDIMNTEAFFGQGTRLTVV.

V and J are TRBV4-2 and TRBJ1-4; unclear D gene. CDR1 and CDR2 from the germline V gene are LGHNA and YNFKEQ. CDR3 length equals 14 residues. With 1 base removed from V and 7 bases from J, the gap between germline ends came to 10 bases. The CDR3 loop is CASSQGGSVEKLFF. DNA of the CDR3: TGTGCCAGCAGCCAAGGAGGATCCGTTGAAAAACTGTTTTTT.

This sequence joins TRBV9 and TRBJ2-5; 15 bases line up with TRBD2. Trimming took 3 bases from V and 1 from J; bases not matched to a gene: 4. Germline V CDR1 and CDR2: SGDLS, YYNGEE. This CDR3 has 17 amino acids. The CDR3 nucleotides are TGTGCCAGCAGCGCCAAGGGACTAGCGGGGGGCCAAGAGACCCAGTACTTC. Translated: CASSAKGLAGGQETQYF.

The chain employs TRBV7-3 and TRBJ2-7, with D tentatively TRBD2 (6 bases). The CDR3 is 15 residues long. Deletions cut 5 bases from V and 5 bases from J, with 19 bases between. Per the germline V gene, CDR1 is SGHTA and CDR2 is FQGTGA. CDR3 nucleotide sequence: TGTGCCAGCAGCCCTCAGGGCGGGGTCGCCCACGAGCAGTACTTC. Translated, it gives CASSPQGGVAHEQYF.

In nucleotides, the CDR3 is TGTGCCAGCAGCTTGGACAGTGCAGGAGGCTACACCTTC. Encoded protein: CASSLDSAGGYTF. The rearrangement uses TRBV7-3 and TRBJ1-2; tentative D call: TRBD1 (6 bases). Trimming stripped 3 bases from V and 8 bases from J, with 13 bases between. The CDR3 sequence is 13 residues long. CDR1 and CDR2 (germline): SGHTA, FQGTGA.

The chain has TRBV6-6 and TRBJ1-5, with 9 nucleotides matching TRBD1. V lost 7 bases and J lost 4; bases outside the gene matches: 5. Germline CDR1 and CDR2: MNHNY and SVGAGI (reference sequence). The CDR3 spans 14 residues. CDR3 DNA sequence: TGTGCCAGCAATATAGGGACAGGGAATCAGCCCCAGCATTTT. It encodes CASNIGTGNQPQHF.

This chain connects TRBV19 to TRBJ1-1, with 8 bases identical to TRBD1. From germline, CDR1 is LNHDA and CDR2 SQIVND (reference sequence). The CDR3 is 13 residues long. The V and J ends lost 8 bases and 10 bases, in that order; junction bases with no gene match: 12. The CDR3 DNA reads TGTGCCAGTCGCGACAGGGGAGTTCTGGGAGCTTTCTTT. Protein: CASRDRGVLGAFF.

The rearrangement uses TRBV9 and TRBJ1-1; no reliable D call. Trimming removed 0 bases at V and 1 base at J, with 13 bases between. Germline V gives CDR1 SGDLS, CDR2 YYNGEE. This CDR3 has 16 amino acids. The chain's CDR3 is CASSVGPSPGNTEAFF. The CDR3 nucleotides read TGTGCCAGCAGCGTAGGTCCCTCCCCCGGGAACACTGAAGCTTTCTTT.

V gene TRBV6-6 combines with J gene TRBJ2-1; 8 bases are a match to TRBD1. Germline V gene lookup returns CDR1 MNHNY and CDR2 SVGAGI (reference sequence). The CDR3 is 15 amino acids. The junction had 6 bases not matched to a gene; V was cut back by 4 bases and J by 4 bases. CDR3 coding DNA: TGTGCCAGCAGTTCACAGGGGGAAATTTACAATGAGCAGTTCTTC. It specifies CASSSQGEIYNEQFF.

This clone has a handful of counts. The chain links TRBV18 to TRBJ1-6; the match to TRBD1 covers 9 bases. The CDR3 runs 14 residues. The germline V gene has CDR1 KGHSH and CDR2 LQKENI. The V segment lost 5 bases and the J segment 9 bases; nucleotides outside the gene matches: 5. The CDR3 DNA sequence: TGTGCCAGCTCATCAGACAGGGGGATTTCACCCCTCCACTTT. It encodes CASSSDRGISPLHF.

V usage is TRBV5-1 and J usage is TRBJ1-3; no definite D call. Germline CDR1 and CDR2: SGHRS and YFSETQ. There are 15 residues in the CDR3. V dropped 0 bases and J dropped 0 bases, with 7 bases sitting between them. The CDR3 DNA reads as TGCGCCAGCAGCTTGGCCGGGAACTCTGGAAACACCATATATTTT. It is translated as CASSLAGNSGNTIYF.